The 29 T cell receptor beta chains given below trace back to one sample, sequenced in a study of CD4 T cells in relation to SARS-CoV-2 and coronaviruses. The unexposed donors gave CD4+ T cells in about 2010-2019, prior to COVID-19. CD4+ T cells were isolated from the cells after more than 8 days of culture. Assay: immunoSEQ multiplex PCR; the TCRdb copy retains only in-frame clones and omits some. This sample has around 25,000 clones, with 75% to 85% found just once. These receptors' targets are unknown. Sequenced: CD4+ T cells from PBMCs, cultured in vitro. These receptors were taken from a human donor in good health.

J is TRBJ2-3 and V is TRBV30; D gene ambiguous. Trimming took 2 bases from V and 8 from J, leaving 11 bases between them. Looked up from germline, CDR1 is GTSNPN and CDR2 is SVGIG (reference sequence). The CDR3 spans 12 residues. The CDR3 reads CAWSTPLGTQYF. CDR3 nucleotide sequence: TGTGCCTGGAGTACTCCCCTCGGTACGCAGTATTTT.

This clone was seen only a few times. The V call is TRBV2, the J call TRBJ2-7; TRBD2 agrees at 9 bases. The CDR3 totals 15 residues. V lost 7 bases, J lost 1 base, and 8 bases stayed unmatched. The germline gives CDR1 SNHLY, CDR2 FYNNEI. Written as DNA, the CDR3 is TGTGCCAGCACAAAGCGGGAGGTCGGGTCCTACGAGCAGTACTTC. It encodes CASTKREVGSYEQYF.

The sample holds a few counts of this clone. The chain combines TRBV25-1 with TRBJ1-3; D uncertain. Germline values: CDR1 MGHDK, CDR2 SYGVNS. Trimming pared 3 bases from V and 15 bases from J, leaving 18 bases between. CDR3 length: 13 residues. The CDR3 region has the DNA TGTGCCAGCAGTGACCAGCTGTCAGACGGGAGATATTTT. It codes for CASSDQLSDGRYF.

The chain recombines TRBV5-4 with TRBJ1-4; D is unresolved. Germline assignment: CDR1 SGHNT and CDR2 YYREEE (reference sequence). V was cut by 0 bases and J by 4 bases, with 10 bases left in between. This CDR3 is 15 amino acids long. In DNA, the CDR3 is TGTGCCAGCAGCTTGGTTGGGGATTTTAATGAAAAACTGTTTTTT. This codes for CASSLVGDFNEKLFF.

The V call is TRBV7-5, the J call TRBJ1-1; no DNA check was done on the table's D call, TRBD1. TRBV7-5 is a recognized pseudogene. This CDR3 comprises 10 residues. The CDR3 here is CRVPNTEAFF. CDR3 sequence (DNA): TGCAGGGTCCCGAACACTGAAGCTTTCTTT.

This chain joins TRBV18 and TRBJ1-1; the D gene is possibly TRBD1 (5 bases). V was cut by 3 bases and J by 6 bases, with 8 bases left in between. Per germline, CDR1 KGHSH and CDR2 LQKENI. The CDR3 totals 12 residues. The CDR3, as DNA: TGTGCCAGCTCACCGGGACTACCTGAAGCTTTCTTT. It specifies CASSPGLPEAFF.

The gene calls are TRBV9 and TRBJ1-6; 11 nucleotides line up with TRBD1. This CDR3 has 15 residues. Trimming at V came to 2 bases and at J to 10 bases, leaving 5 bases not matched to a gene. Germline V lookup: CDR1 SGDLS, CDR2 YYNGEE. CDR3 sequence: CASSVGTGGSSPLHF. CDR3 nucleotides: TGTGCCAGCAGCGTCGGGACAGGGGGATCGTCACCCCTCCACTTT.

This rearrangement joins TRBV2 to TRBJ2-6, with TRBD1 matching 8 bases. The CDR3 is made up of 16 amino acids. Per germline, CDR1 SNHLY and CDR2 FYNNEI. V shed 10 bases, J shed 0 bases, and the junction held 8 bases outside the gene matches. The CDR3, as DNA: TGTGCCACTAGACAGGGGCTAAGCTCTGGGGCCAACGTCCTGACTTTC. Translating gives CATRQGLSSGANVLTF.

This clone was found a few times. The V and J genes are TRBV19 and TRBJ2-1; D is undetermined. V was cut by 5 bases and J by 1 base, with 15 bases left in between. Germline loops: CDR1 LNHDA, CDR2 SQIVND (reference sequence). The CDR3 sequence is 16 residues long. The CDR3 nucleotides read TGTGCCAGTAGTTTAGGTTTCGGGCGTTCCTACAATGAGCAGTTCTTC. Its translation: CASSLGFGRSYNEQFF.

This chain links TRBV7-9 with TRBJ1-1, with 10 positions matching TRBD1. The CDR3 has 17 residues. Germline CDR1 reads SEHNR; CDR2 reads FQNEAQ (reference sequence). The trim removed 5 bases at V and 5 bases at J, leaving 14 bases unmatched. CDR3 sequence (DNA): TGTGCCAGCAGCGTACGACAGGGGGCGCTGGTGTTAACTGAAGCTTTCTTT. As protein: CASSVRQGALVLTEAFF.

The chain recombines TRBV5-4 with TRBJ2-3; D may correspond to TRBD1 or TRBD2 (6 bases each). This CDR3 region has 17 residues. Germline values: CDR1 SGHNT, CDR2 YYREEE (reference sequence). Trimming took 4 bases from V and 0 from J, leaving 18 bases between them. CDR3 bases: TGTGCCAGCAGCCAAGGGGGGCGGAGCCCTAGCACAGATACGCAGTATTTT. This translates into CASSQGGRSPSTDTQYF.

The chain links TRBV15 to TRBJ1-5; D might be TRBD1 (6 bases). The CDR3 length is 13 residues. The V and J ends lost 0 bases and 8 bases respectively, with 8 bases between them. The V gene's germline CDR1 is LNHNV and CDR2 YYDKDF (reference sequence). The CDR3 protein is CATSRDRGEPQHF. DNA for the CDR3: TGTGCCACCAGCAGAGATAGGGGGGAGCCCCAGCATTTT.

This clone showed up just once. The chain combines TRBV24-1 with TRBJ2-3; 8 nucleotides agree with TRBD2. This CDR3 is 13 amino acids long. Germline loops: CDR1 KGHDR, CDR2 SFDVKD. The J segment lost 5 bases and the V segment lost 5 bases, leaving 2 bases of the junction unmatched. The CDR3 DNA is TGTGCCACCAGTGGTCTAGCGGGAGATACGCAGTATTTT. Amino acids: CATSGLAGDTQYF.

The J gene is TRBJ1-1, the V gene TRBV2; D remains ambiguous. Germline lookup yields CDR1 SNHLY and CDR2 FYNNEI. The CDR3 length is 13 residues. The V gene lost 1 base and the J gene lost 8 bases, with 11 bases spanning the gap. CDR3 nucleotide sequence: TGTGCCAGCAGTGAAGGGACGGAGACAGAAGCTTTCTTT. Protein sequence: CASSEGTETEAFF.

The rearrangement joins TRBV27 to TRBJ1-1, with D possibly being TRBD1 (6 bases). Germline loops: CDR1 MNHEY, CDR2 SMNVEV (reference sequence). This CDR3 spans 17 amino acids. V was trimmed by 0 bases and J by 0 bases, leaving 14 bases between them. Here the CDR3 DNA reads TGTGCCAGCAGTTTATCGCCAGAACAGGGATTGAACACTGAAGCTTTCTTT. It encodes CASSLSPEQGLNTEAFF.

V usage is TRBV12-3 or TRBV12-4 and J usage is TRBJ1-1; 7 bases are a match to TRBD1. Trimming cost V 6 bases and J 1 base; bases outside gene matches: 2. The CDR3 extends over 13 amino acids. This CDR3 is CASRWTGNTEAFF. The CDR3 coding sequence is TGTGCCAGCAGATGGACAGGGAACACTGAAGCTTTCTTT.

The chain carries TRBV27 and TRBJ1-1, with 10 bases fitting TRBD1. The CDR3 covers 15 residues. V was clipped by 4 bases and J by 5 bases; unmatched bases: 7. Germline CDR1 and CDR2: MNHEY and SMNVEV (reference sequence). CDR3: CASSSRDRGWTEAFF. In nucleotides, the CDR3 is TGTGCCAGCAGTTCCCGGGACAGGGGTTGGACTGAAGCTTTCTTT.

The gene calls are TRBV15 and TRBJ1-4; D is ambiguous. Germline V gene sequence: CDR1 LNHNV, CDR2 YYDKDF (reference sequence). The CDR3 runs to 14 residues. Trimming removed 0 bases from V and 4 bases from J, with 6 bases in between. Here the CDR3 DNA reads TGTGCCACCAGCAGAGATGGTTTTAATGAAAAACTGTTTTTT. This sequence encodes CATSRDGFNEKLFF. Complete variable domain (other parts from reference TRBV15 and TRBJ1-4): DAMVIQNPRYQVTQFGKPVTLSCSQTLNHNVMYWYQQKSSQAPKLLFHYYDKDFNNEADTPDNFQSRRPNTSFCFLDIRSPGLGDTAMYLCATSRDGFNEKLFFGSGTQLSVL.

The chain carries TRBV7-6 and TRBJ2-5; D is unresolved. The germline V and J ends were trimmed by 3 bases and 4 bases, with 18 bases remaining between them. The CDR3 runs 16 residues. From germline, CDR1 is SGHVS and CDR2 FNYEAQ. This chain's CDR3 is CASSFRSSAARETQYF. The DNA for the CDR3 is TGTGCCAGCAGCTTTCGGTCTAGTGCGGCGCGAGAGACCCAGTACTTC.

The chain has TRBV6-6 and TRBJ2-7, with D possibly matching TRBD1 (6 bases). CDR3 length: 14 residues. The V end lost 6 bases, the J end lost 10 bases, and 22 bases lay between the germline ends. From germline, CDR1 is MNHNY and CDR2 SVGAGI (reference sequence). CDR3 sequence: CASSRTETQGRQYF. Written as DNA, the CDR3 is TGTGCCAGCAGCCGAACCGAAACACAGGGAAGACAGTACTTC.

This chain uses TRBV6-5 with TRBJ2-3; D perhaps matches TRBD1 (6 bases). This CDR3 has 13 amino acids. V lost 5 bases and J 4 bases, leaving 10 bases between the germline ends. The germline gives CDR1 MNHEY, CDR2 SVGAGI. CDR3 amino acids: CASSTTGPDTQYF. As DNA, the CDR3 is TGTGCCAGCAGTACCACAGGGCCAGATACGCAGTATTTT.

The rearrangement joins TRBV6-4 to TRBJ1-6; D is undetermined. The CDR3 has 17 amino acids. The germline V gene encodes CDR1 MRHNA and CDR2 SNTAGT. Trimming pared 2 bases from V and 0 bases from J, leaving 11 bases between. CDR3: CASSDTGLSSYNSPLHF. The DNA of the CDR3 is TGTGCCAGCAGTGACACCGGACTGAGCTCCTATAATTCACCCCTCCACTTT.

This chain links TRBV24-1 with TRBJ1-2; D possibly corresponds to TRBD1 (5 bases). The CDR3 runs 13 residues. Trimming cost V 4 bases and J 5 bases, with 10 bases left between them. Germline V gene lookup returns CDR1 KGHDR and CDR2 SFDVKD. CDR3 coding DNA: TGTGCCACCAGTGAAGGGGACGCATATGGCTACACCTTC. Amino acids: CATSEGDAYGYTF.

The V and J genes are TRBV2 and TRBJ1-5, with TRBD1 identical over 9 bases. Unmatched junction bases numbered 8, after V lost 8 bases and J lost 6 bases. The germline gives CDR1 SNHLY, CDR2 FYNNEI. The length of the CDR3 is 14 residues. This CDR3 reads CASRGQGLGQPQHF. CDR3 sequence (DNA): TGTGCCAGCCGGGGACAGGGTTTGGGTCAGCCCCAGCATTTT.

This sequence joins TRBV2 and TRBJ2-5; D is possibly TRBD1 (6 bases). The germline CDR1 and CDR2 sequences are SNHLY and FYNNEI. Trimming left V 8 bases short and J 4 bases short, with 26 bases between. The CDR3 loop spans 17 amino acids. The CDR3 DNA follows: TGTGCCAGCGTCAACAGGGTCTCTTCTAGTCGAGGAGAGACCCAGTACTTC. Amino acid sequence: CASVNRVSSSRGETQYF.

V and J are TRBV3-1 (or the pseudogene TRBV3-2) and TRBJ2-7; TRBD1 matches 9 bases. CDR3 size: 14 residues. Germline V gives CDR1 LGHDT, CDR2 YNNKEL (reference sequence). With 4 bases clipped from V and 6 bases from J, the junction kept 7 bases outside the gene matches. Written as DNA, the CDR3 is TGTGCCAGCAGCCCGAGAGACAGGGGGAGCGAGCAGTACTTC. Its protein is CASSPRDRGSEQYF.

V is TRBV6-5 and J is TRBJ2-5; D not resolved. The CDR3 spans 14 residues. V lost 6 bases, J lost 5 bases, and 16 bases lay in between. The V gene's germline CDR1 is MNHEY and CDR2 SVGAGI. CDR3 DNA sequence: TGTGCCAGCAGCAGCGACTCTATGGGGGAGACCCAGTACTTC. The encoded protein is CASSSDSMGETQYF.

The chain couples TRBV9 to TRBJ1-3, with D unresolved. In germline, CDR1 is SGDLS, CDR2 YYNGEE. The CDR3 is 15 residues long. The V end lost 4 bases, the J end lost 1 base, and 12 bases lay between the germline ends. The CDR3 DNA sequence: TGTGCCAGCAGCTCGTCCTGGCTGTCTGGAAACACCATATATTTT. Its translation is CASSSSWLSGNTIYF.

The V gene is TRBV19, the J gene TRBJ2-7, with D perhaps TRBD2 (5 bases). The germline V and J ends were trimmed by 1 base and 3 bases, with 10 bases remaining between them. The CDR3 length is 14 residues. Germline assignment: CDR1 LNHDA and CDR2 SQIVND (reference sequence). DNA for the CDR3: TGTGCCAGTAGTATAGGTCCGGGAATCTACGAGCAGTACTTC. Translating gives CASSIGPGIYEQYF.